This T cell receptor (beta chain) was obtained from a study of early T cells in non-severe SARS-CoV-2 infection. Across the study: Chains from this unsorted whole-blood bulk RNA could not be paired.

Researchers tagged individual cDNA molecules with unique molecular identifiers. MiXCR was run by TCRdb on the 5' RACE reads, yielding one entry per CDR3 protein. This table has some 40,000 distinct CDR3 sequences, approximately 8% appearing once. Broader study findings: VDJdb matching favored anti-spike CD8 responses, missing private and CD4 specificities.

This clonotype was picked up many times. Its antigen is not known. Trimming took 2 bases from V and 7 from J, leaving 3 bases between them. Per the germline V gene, CDR1 is MNHNY and CDR2 is SVGAGI (reference sequence). The CDR3 consists of 12 residues. Sample: whole blood, taken at baseline. The sequence came from an adult who was a healthcare worker with PCR-confirmed SARS-CoV-2 infection or an uninfected control (not recorded which). This chain uses TRBV6-6 with TRBJ1-6; D uncertain. Here the CDR3 reads CASSYLNSPLHF. The CDR3 region has the DNA TGTGCCAGCAGTTACCTGAATTCACCCCTCCACTTT.